The 17 T cell receptor beta chains reported below all come from one sample, sequenced in a study of blood T cells in healthy people across ages. It was with a sample-barcoded 5' primer and a J-beta primer mix that a second PCR of roughly 6 to 11 cycles was run. TCRdb ran MiXCR on the 5' RACE reads and lists one entry per CDR3 protein. Among about 970,000 distinct CDR3 sequences, approximately 50% were seen once, and the ten largest hold about a fifth. The sequenced material came from blood. The receptors come from a woman aged 55-70 years in good health.

The chain employs TRBV6-2 or TRBV6-3 and TRBJ2-3; D unresolved. CDR1 and CDR2 (germline): MNHEY, SVGEGT. CDR3 length equals 16 residues. The V end lost 0 bases, the J end lost 2 bases, and 12 bases lay between the germline ends. The CDR3 sequence: CASSYSGSSATDTQYF. The CDR3 DNA reads TGTGCCAGCAGTTACTCGGGCAGCTCGGCCACAGATACGCAGTATTTT.

V gene TRBV6-5 combines with J gene TRBJ2-7; D is unresolved. Trimming left V 5 bases short and J 1 base short, with 12 bases between. Per the germline V gene, CDR1 is MNHEY and CDR2 is SVGAGI. CDR3 length equals 14 residues. This CDR3 reads CASSPVAGSYEQYF. The CDR3 nucleotides read TGTGCCAGCAGTCCGGTCGCAGGATCCTACGAGCAGTACTTC.

This rearrangement joins TRBV12-3 or TRBV12-4 to TRBJ2-3, with TRBD1 identical over 7 bases. The CDR3 sequence is 12 residues long. With V trimmed by 7 bases and J by 11 bases, 9 bases remained unmatched. This CDR3 is CASTVAGTVQYF. CDR3 nucleotide sequence: TGTGCCAGCACCGTGGCCGGGACAGTGCAGTATTTT.

The sample holds many counts of this clonotype. The chain has TRBV3-1 and TRBJ2-3; D gene unclear. Deletions cut 2 bases from V and 8 bases from J, with 11 bases between. Per the germline V gene, CDR1 is LGHDT and CDR2 is YNNKEL (reference sequence). The CDR3 extends over 13 amino acids. The CDR3 coding sequence is TGTGCCAGCAGCCAAAAGGGCGATCGTACGCAGTATTTT. Protein product: CASSQKGDRTQYF.

The rearrangement uses TRBV9 and TRBJ2-2, with TRBD2 as a possible D gene (6 bases). The CDR3 runs to 16 residues. The V end was cut by 4 bases, the J end by 4 bases, with 17 bases between. Germline CDR1 and CDR2: SGDLS and YYNGEE. DNA for the CDR3: TGTGCCAGCAGCTTCTCATCCGGGACTTTCACCGGGGAGCTGTTTTTT. It encodes CASSFSSGTFTGELFF.

This sequence joins TRBV4-1 and TRBJ2-7; 8 nucleotides align to TRBD2. Germline trimming cut 4 bases from V and 9 bases from J; bases unmatched to any gene: 8. The CDR3 contains 13 residues. Germline V gene sequence: CDR1 MGHRA, CDR2 YSYEKL. The CDR3 DNA sequence: TGCGCCAGCAGCCCAGGGACTAGTCCCAGGCAGTACTTC. Its protein is CASSPGTSPRQYF.

This clonotype was counted between two and nine times. The chain employs TRBV29-1 and TRBJ2-1; a weak D match, TRBD1 (6 bases). Trimming removed 7 bases at V and 9 bases at J, with 22 bases between. The CDR3 loop spans 14 amino acids. Germline assignment: CDR1 SQVTM and CDR2 ANQGSEA. In nucleotides, the CDR3 is TGCAGCGCCACACTCTGGGACACCCCGGGTGAGCAGTTCTTC. This encodes CSATLWDTPGEQFF.

This clonotype was detected a few times. The CDR3 loop is CASTPGLAGIPDTQYF. CDR3 nucleotides: TGTGCCAGCACGCCCGGACTAGCGGGGATACCAGATACGCAGTATTTT. The chain has TRBV6-2 or TRBV6-3 and TRBJ2-3; TRBD2 matches at 12 bases. Germline V gene data show CDR1 as MNHEY and CDR2 as SVGEGT. V dropped 7 bases and J dropped 4; count of bases not matched to a gene: 9. The CDR3 is 16 amino acids.

The chain links TRBV11-2 to TRBJ2-1; TRBD2 is a possible D gene (5 bases). The J call may be in error: the DNA end matches TRBJ2-7 better. The germline gives CDR1 SGHAT, CDR2 FQNNGV. The CDR3 consists of 16 residues. CDR3 residues: CASSWIGLYSDNEQYF. As DNA, the CDR3 is TGTGCCAGCAGCTGGATAGGACTGTATAGCGACAATGAGCAGTACTTC.

A few counts support this clonotype. The chain uses TRBV13 and TRBJ2-5, with 11 bases lining up with TRBD2. The J call is doubtful: the DNA matches TRBJ2-7 better. Germline V gene data show CDR1 as PRHDT and CDR2 as FYEKMQ (reference sequence). The CDR3 extends over 15 amino acids. The CDR3 nucleotides are TGTGCCAGCAGCGCGGGACTAGCGGACAGCTACGAGCAGTACTTC. Translating gives CASSAGLADSYEQYF.

This rearrangement joins TRBV12-3 or TRBV12-4 to TRBJ2-4; D is unresolved. This CDR3 has 13 residues. V dropped 5 bases and J dropped 13 bases, with 18 bases sitting between them. CDR3 sequence: CASSRSNRNEQYF. The CDR3, as DNA: TGTGCCAGCAGTCGCAGCAACCGCAATGAGCAGTACTTC.

The rearrangement joins TRBV6-6 to TRBJ2-1; 9 bases map to TRBD1. CDR3 size: 14 residues. CDR1 and CDR2 from the germline V gene are MNHNY and SVGAGI (reference sequence). Trimming removed 8 bases from V and 7 bases from J; junction bases left unmatched: 9. CDR3 protein: CASRTGQGGNEQFF. The CDR3 DNA sequence: TGTGCCAGCCGAACGGGACAGGGTGGGAATGAGCAGTTCTTC.

The rearrangement links TRBV5-1 to TRBJ1-2; TRBD1 might be the D (6 bases). Germline V CDR1 and CDR2: SGHRS, YFSETQ. V was trimmed by 0 bases and J by 1 base, leaving 16 bases between them. The CDR3 contains 17 residues. The CDR3 DNA reads as TGCGCCAGCAGCTTGGGACAGGTCAAGGGGCTTAACTATGGCTACACCTTC. Translating it yields CASSLGQVKGLNYGYTF. The full variable domain, completed using reference TRBV5-1 and TRBJ1-2, is KAGVTQTPRYLIKTRGQQVTLSCSPISGHRSVSWYQQTPGQGLQFLFEYFSETQRNKGNFPGRFSGRQFSNSRSEMNVSTLELGDSALYLCASSLGQVKGLNYGYTFGSGTRLTVV.

This clonotype was detected only a few times. The J gene is TRBJ1-2, the V gene TRBV20-1; 10 positions match TRBD1. CDR3 length equals 14 residues. V shed 2 bases and J 6 bases; nucleotides not matched to a gene: 6. CDR1 and CDR2 (germline): DFQATT, SNEGSKA (reference sequence). CDR3 sequence reads: CSARPGQGMDGYTF. CDR3 in DNA: TGCAGTGCTAGACCGGGACAGGGGATGGATGGCTACACCTTC.

The V call is TRBV7-2, the J call TRBJ2-3; 7 nucleotides match TRBD2. Germline CDR1 is SGHTA and CDR2 is FQGNSA. The CDR3 contains 14 residues. The trim removed 3 bases at V and 12 bases at J, leaving 12 bases unmatched. CDR3 in amino acids: CASSFQAGRDAQYF. The DNA of the CDR3 is TGTGCCAGCAGCTTCCAAGCGGGGCGAGATGCACAGTATTTT. Variable domain in full (rest from reference TRBV7-2 and TRBJ2-3): GAGVSQSPSNKVTEKGKDVELRCDPISGHTALYWYRQSLGQGLEFLIYFQGNSAPDKSGLPSDRFSAERTGGSVSTLTIQRTQQEDSAVYLCASSFQAGRDAQYFGPGTRLTVL.

The sample holds a few counts of this clonotype. This sequence joins TRBV11-2 and TRBJ2-7; 7 nucleotides match TRBD2. Germline V CDR1 and CDR2: SGHAT, FQNNGV. The CDR3 runs 15 residues. The trim removed 5 bases at V and 2 bases at J, leaving 9 bases unmatched. The CDR3 is CASSPLAGDTYEQYF. CDR3 in DNA: TGTGCCAGCAGCCCCCTCGCGGGAGATACCTACGAGCAGTACTTC.

The CDR3 spells CASSPLTGANEKLFF. The CDR3 nucleotides read TGTGCCAGCTCACCACTAACGGGGGCTAATGAAAAACTGTTTTTT. The rearrangement uses TRBV18 and TRBJ1-4; a weak D match, TRBD1 (5 bases). Germline V gene data show CDR1 as KGHSH and CDR2 as LQKENI. The CDR3 runs to 15 residues. Trimming cost V 1 base and J 3 bases, with 9 bases left between them.